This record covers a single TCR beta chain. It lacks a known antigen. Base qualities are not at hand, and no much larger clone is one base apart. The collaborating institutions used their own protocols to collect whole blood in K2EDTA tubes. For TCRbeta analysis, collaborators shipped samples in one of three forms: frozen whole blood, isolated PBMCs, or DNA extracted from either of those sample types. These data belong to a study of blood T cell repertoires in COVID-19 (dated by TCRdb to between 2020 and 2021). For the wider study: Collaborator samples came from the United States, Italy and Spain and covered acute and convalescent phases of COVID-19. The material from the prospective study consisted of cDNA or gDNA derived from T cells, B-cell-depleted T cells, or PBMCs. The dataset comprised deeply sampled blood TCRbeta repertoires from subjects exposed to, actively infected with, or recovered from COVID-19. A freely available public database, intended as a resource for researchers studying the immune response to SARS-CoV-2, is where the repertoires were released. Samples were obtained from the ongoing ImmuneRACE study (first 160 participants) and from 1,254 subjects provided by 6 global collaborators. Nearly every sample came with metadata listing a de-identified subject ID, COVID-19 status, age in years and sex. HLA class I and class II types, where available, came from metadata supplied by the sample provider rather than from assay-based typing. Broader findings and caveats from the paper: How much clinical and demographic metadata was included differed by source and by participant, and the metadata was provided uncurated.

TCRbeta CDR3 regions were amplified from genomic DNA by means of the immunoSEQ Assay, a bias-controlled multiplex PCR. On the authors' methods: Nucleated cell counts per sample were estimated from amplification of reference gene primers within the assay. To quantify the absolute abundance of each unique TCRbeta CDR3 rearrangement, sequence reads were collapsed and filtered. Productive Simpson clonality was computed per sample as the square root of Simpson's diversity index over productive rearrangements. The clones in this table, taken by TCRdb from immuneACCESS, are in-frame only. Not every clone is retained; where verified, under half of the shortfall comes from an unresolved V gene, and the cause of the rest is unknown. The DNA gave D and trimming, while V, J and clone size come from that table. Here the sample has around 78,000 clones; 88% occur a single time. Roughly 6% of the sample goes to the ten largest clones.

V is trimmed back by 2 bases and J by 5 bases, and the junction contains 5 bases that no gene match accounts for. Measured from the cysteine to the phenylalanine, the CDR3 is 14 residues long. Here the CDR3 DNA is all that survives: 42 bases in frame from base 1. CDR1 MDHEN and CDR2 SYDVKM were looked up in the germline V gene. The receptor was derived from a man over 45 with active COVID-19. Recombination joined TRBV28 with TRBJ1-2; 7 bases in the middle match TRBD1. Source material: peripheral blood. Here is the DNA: TGTGCCAGCAGTTTAGAGGGGGCCCCATATGGCTACACCTTC. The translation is CASSLEGAPYGYTF.